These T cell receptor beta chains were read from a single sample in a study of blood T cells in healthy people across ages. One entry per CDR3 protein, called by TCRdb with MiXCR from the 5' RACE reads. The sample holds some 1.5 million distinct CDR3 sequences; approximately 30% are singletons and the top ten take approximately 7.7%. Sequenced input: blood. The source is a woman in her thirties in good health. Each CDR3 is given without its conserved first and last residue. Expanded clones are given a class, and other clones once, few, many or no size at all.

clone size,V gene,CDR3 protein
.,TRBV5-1,ASSLGGTGLPEAF
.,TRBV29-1,SARGTPKEETQY
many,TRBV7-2,ASSLVTSGGEQY
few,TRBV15,ATSRTNSGAYGYT
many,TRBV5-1,ASSLDYLGENNEQF
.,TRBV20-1,SAGSNKVPYEQY
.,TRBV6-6,ASSYSDREGTGELF
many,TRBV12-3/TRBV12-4,ASSLPLAGGEQF
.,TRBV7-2,ASSLVGTGMHQPQH
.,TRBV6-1,ASSVVAVQPQH
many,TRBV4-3,ASSQDRAGGGYEQY
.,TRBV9,ASSAGLAGGLVRTQY
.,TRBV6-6,ASSYYSGNEQF
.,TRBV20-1,SAPRGGGNTIY
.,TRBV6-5,ASSPLGLRSYNEQF
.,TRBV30,ARRQGMSTEAF
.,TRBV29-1,RVKTRLAKNIQY
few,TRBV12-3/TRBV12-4,ASSMTGAYGYT
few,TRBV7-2,ASSFGRTQPQH
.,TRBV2,ASKTGDNEQF
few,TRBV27,ASRSGPSYNEQF
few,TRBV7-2,ASSFRGNSYNEQF
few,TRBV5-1,ASRGYTEAF
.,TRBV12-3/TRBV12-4,ASSFGGLDPRETQY
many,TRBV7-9,ASSLTGRAISSYEQY
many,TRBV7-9,ASSKTTSSYEQY
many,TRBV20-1,SAALAGVTSYEQY
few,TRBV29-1,SVEEGAPTDTQY
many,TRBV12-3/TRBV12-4,ASILPIIARRYEQY
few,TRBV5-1,ASSFRRENYEQY
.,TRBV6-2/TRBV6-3,ASRRQLNNEQY
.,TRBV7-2,ASSPGGGAWGTQY
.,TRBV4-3,ASSQGPGLANEQF
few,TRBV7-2,ASSFTGGAQPQH
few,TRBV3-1,ASSRRERELF
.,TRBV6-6,ASRLRAGTGPYNEQF
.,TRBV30,AWRVQSTDTQY
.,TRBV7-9,ASSLDRGRFYNEQF
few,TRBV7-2,ASSGDLGETQY
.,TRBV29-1,SGRQENTEAF
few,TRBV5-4,ASSAGVRVTGELF
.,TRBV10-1,ASSDSGTGLGNTEAF
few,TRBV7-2,ASRTPGGSYNEQF
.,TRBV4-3,ASSQGGSGSYNEQF
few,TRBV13,ASSGVAGGDPLDEQF
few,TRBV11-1,ASSPDPGLDFTLSQNSPLH